The entry that follows covers one T cell receptor (beta chain) sequence. Antigen specificity is unknown. Here immunoSEQ multiplex PCR was the method, and the copy in TCRdb shows in-frame clones only, minus some. The sample lists 2 million to 2.5 million clones, under 97% seen once, with more than 0.1% in the top ten. Germline assignment: CDR1 SGHNT and CDR2 YYREEE (reference sequence). The CDR3 is made up of 14 amino acids. Trimming stripped 3 bases from V and 3 bases from J, with 10 bases between. Researchers partitioned CD4+ cells into CD45RA+ naive and CD45RA-negative memory subsets. These data are taken from a study of shared clonotypes between healthy human individuals. The wider study: A donor's plate count was three for CD4 naive and three for CD4 memory; CD8 naive had two and CD8 memory one. General observations from the study: Sharing across four donors was seen in 4% to 5.5% of naive CD4 clonotypes.

Specimen: naive CD4+ T cells sorted from blood. Subset of the sample: CD45RA+ positively selected. The receptor was derived from a man in his late teens or twenties in good health. J is TRBJ1-3 and V is TRBV5-4, with a possible D match to TRBD1 (5 bases). The CDR3 DNA follows: TGTGCCAGCAGCTCGACAGTGGGTGGAAACACCATATATTTT. Its protein is CASSSTVGGNTIYF.